This entry lists 29 T cell receptor beta chains sequenced from one sample in a study of blood T cell repertoires in COVID-19. Measured with immunoSEQ multiplex PCR; TCRdb has only the in-frame clones, and not every one. This sample has some 60,000 clones; more than 85% occur once, and the top ten carry roughly 0.94%. Material: peripheral blood. The receptors derive from a man in his 70s with acute or convalescent COVID-19.

The V call is TRBV19, the J call TRBJ1-2, with D maybe TRBD1 (5 bases). Trimming took 4 bases from V and 0 from J, leaving 12 bases between them. Germline V gene data show CDR1 as LNHDA and CDR2 as SQIVND (reference sequence). The CDR3 spans 15 residues. The CDR3 DNA reads as TGTGCCAGTAGTAGGACGACAGTAGCTAACTATGGCTACACCTTC. Protein sequence: CASSRTTVANYGYTF. The full variable domain, with the rest looked up from reference TRBV19 and TRBJ1-2, is DGGITQSPKYLFRKEGQNVTLSCEQNLNHDAMYWYRQDPGQGLRLIYYSQIVNDFQKGDIAEGYSVSREKKESFPLTVTSAQKNPTAFYLCASSRTTVANYGYTFGSGTRLTVV.

The chain has TRBV7-6 and TRBJ1-4, with D possibly being TRBD1 (5 bases). The V gene lost 4 bases and the J gene lost 0 bases, with 9 bases spanning the gap. The CDR3 covers 15 residues. Germline CDR1 reads SGHVS; CDR2 reads FNYEAQ. The chain's CDR3 is CASSSRVSTNEKLFF. The CDR3 DNA is TGTGCCAGCAGCTCCAGGGTATCAACTAATGAAAAACTGTTTTTT.

J is TRBJ1-1 and V is TRBV25-1; 11 positions match TRBD1. The trim removed 11 bases at V and 6 bases at J, leaving 5 bases unmatched. CDR3 length: 12 residues. Germline V gene data show CDR1 as MGHDK and CDR2 as SYGVNS. The CDR3 nucleotides read TGTGCCCTTCCGGGACAGGGGGCTGAAGCTTTCTTT. It yields the protein CALPGQGAEAFF. Together with reference TRBV25-1 and TRBJ1-1, the CDR3 gives the full variable domain: EADIYQTPRYLVIGTGKKITLECSQTMGHDKMYWYQQDPGMELHLIHYSYGVNSTEKGDLSSESTVSRIRTEHFPLTLESARPSHTSQYLCALPGQGAEAFFGQGTRLTVV.

The chain carries TRBV28 and TRBJ1-2; D is possibly TRBD1 (5 bases). CDR1 is MDHEN, CDR2 SYDVKM, per germline. With 10 bases removed from V and 5 bases from J, the gap between germline ends came to 17 bases. The CDR3 covers 13 residues. In DNA form, the CDR3 reads TGTGCCACCCACATTCAGGGAAGGTATGGCTACACCTTC. The encoded protein is CATHIQGRYGYTF.

A remark on this clone: Sequence at one end of the junction differs from germline and may be a read error. The chain has TRBV18 and TRBJ1-5; D possibly corresponds to TRBD1 (6 bases). The CDR3 runs 16 residues. The germline gives CDR1 KGHSH, CDR2 LQKENI. CDR3 nucleotide sequence: TGTGCCAGCTCCCCACCGGGAGAACAGGGCTTTGGGCCCCAGCATTTT. Protein: CASSPPGEQGFGPQHF.

This clone was seen just once. The rearrangement links TRBV5-1 to TRBJ2-1, with TRBD1 as a possible D gene (5 bases). The CDR3 covers 15 residues. Germline-derived CDR1 and CDR2 are SGHRS and YFSETQ. Between the trimmed V and J ends, which lost 0 bases and 3 bases, there was a span of 10 bases. The CDR3 is CASSLGGARYNEQFF. DNA for the CDR3: TGCGCCAGCAGCTTGGGTGGGGCCCGCTACAATGAGCAGTTCTTC.

The chain links TRBV6-5 to TRBJ2-3; D ambiguous. Germline V lookup: CDR1 MNHEY, CDR2 SVGAGI. The CDR3 runs to 14 residues. V was shortened by 2 bases and J by 7 bases, with 13 bases between the two germline ends. The CDR3 DNA reads as TGTGCCAGCAGTTACCGCGGATTCGTAAATACGCAGTATTTT. Protein product: CASSYRGFVNTQYF.

V gene TRBV4-1 combines with J gene TRBJ1-2, with D perhaps matching TRBD1 (6 bases). The ends were cut back, 2 bases at V and 4 bases at J, with 20 bases in the middle. Germline V gives CDR1 MGHRA, CDR2 YSYEKL. This CDR3 comprises 17 residues. The CDR3 spells CASSQSSRDILGYGYTF. CDR3 bases: TGCGCCAGCAGCCAATCGAGTCGGGACATCCTAGGCTATGGCTACACCTTC.

The rearrangement uses TRBV30 and TRBJ1-1; D not certain. The length of the CDR3 is 13 residues. The germline V and J ends were trimmed by 0 bases and 0 bases, with 5 bases remaining between them. Germline V CDR1 and CDR2: GTSNPN, SVGIG (reference sequence). The CDR3 nucleotides are TGTGCCTGGAGTGTGTCAGTGAACACTGAAGCTTTCTTT. It encodes CAWSVSVNTEAFF.

For the CDR3, the DNA is TGTGCCAGCAGCCAACAGGGGTCGACTGGCTACACCTTC. Residues: CASSQQGSTGYTF. This chain joins TRBV7-8 and TRBJ1-2; the match to TRBD1 covers 7 bases. This CDR3 is 13 amino acids long. Germline V CDR1 and CDR2: SGHVS, FQNEAQ. The ends lost 5 bases at V and 7 bases at J; junction bases unmatched: 7.

The gene calls are TRBV24-1 and TRBJ2-3, with D possibly matching TRBD1 (6 bases). The ends were cut back, 4 bases at V and 0 bases at J, with 10 bases in the middle. In germline, CDR1 is KGHDR, CDR2 SFDVKD. The CDR3 consists of 15 residues. The CDR3: CATSDRDTSTDTQYF. DNA of the CDR3: TGTGCCACCAGTGACCGGGACACGAGCACAGATACGCAGTATTTT.

This clone was seen only a few times. V usage is TRBV5-1 and J usage is TRBJ1-1; 8 bases fit TRBD1. The CDR3 is 14 residues long. In germline, CDR1 is SGHRS, CDR2 YFSETQ. V was clipped by 3 bases and J by 0 bases; unmatched bases: 1. The CDR3 sequence: CASSSGQVNTEAFF. In DNA form, the CDR3 reads TGCGCCAGCAGCTCGGGACAGGTGAACACTGAAGCTTTCTTT. The complete variable domain, with remaining parts taken from reference TRBV5-1 and TRBJ1-1, reads KAGVTQTPRYLIKTRGQQVTLSCSPISGHRSVSWYQQTPGQGLQFLFEYFSETQRNKGNFPGRFSGRQFSNSRSEMNVSTLELGDSALYLCASSSGQVNTEAFFGQGTRLTVV.

A few counts support this clone. The rearrangement uses TRBV11-2 and TRBJ2-7, with 8 nucleotides matching TRBD1. The V segment lost 5 bases and the J segment 2 bases; nucleotides outside the gene matches: 5. This CDR3 contains 14 residues. CDR1 is SGHAT, CDR2 FQNNGV, per germline. CDR3 residues: CASSPGQGPYEQYF. The CDR3 DNA reads TGTGCCAGCAGCCCCGGACAGGGCCCCTACGAGCAGTACTTC.

This chain links TRBV20-1 with TRBJ2-1, with TRBD2 as a possible D gene (5 bases). V was clipped by 6 bases and J by 5 bases, with 8 bases between them. The CDR3 runs 11 residues. Germline-derived CDR1 and CDR2 are DFQATT and SNEGSKA (reference sequence). CDR3 protein: CSAERNNEQFF. CDR3 coding DNA: TGCAGTGCCGAGCGGAACAATGAGCAGTTCTTC.

The chain is built from TRBV28 and TRBJ2-1; D may be TRBD1 (6 bases). The V end was cut by 11 bases, the J end by 6 bases, with 14 bases between. The CDR3 totals 12 residues. Germline loops: CDR1 MDHEN, CDR2 SYDVKM. The CDR3 sequence is CAWGRGLNEQFF. The CDR3 DNA reads TGTGCCTGGGGCAGGGGCCTCAATGAGCAGTTCTTC.

The chain joins TRBV29-1 to TRBJ2-3, with 8 nucleotides matching TRBD2. V lost 7 bases, J lost 2 bases, and 8 bases stayed unmatched. Germline CDR1 is SQVTM and CDR2 is ANQGSEA. This CDR3 has 14 residues. CDR3 sequence reads: CSANRGGVTDTQYF. CDR3 in DNA: TGCAGCGCAAACCGGGGGGGGGTCACAGATACGCAGTATTTT.

The chain couples TRBV7-3 to TRBJ1-2; 8 bases map to TRBD1. Per the germline V gene, CDR1 is SGHTA and CDR2 is FQGTGA. J was trimmed by 6 bases and V by 4 bases; bases with no gene match: 4. This CDR3 has 13 amino acids. CDR3 sequence (DNA): TGTGCCAGCAGCTCCAGGGGGCTTGATGGCTACACCTTC. Its protein is CASSSRGLDGYTF. Drawing the rest from reference TRBV7-3 and TRBJ1-2, the complete variable domain is GAGVSQTPSNKVTEKGKYVELRCDPISGHTALYWYRQSLGQGPEFLIYFQGTGAADDSGLPNDRFFAVRPEGSVSTLKIQRTERGDSAVYLCASSSRGLDGYTFGSGTRLTVV.

The J gene is TRBJ2-1, the V gene TRBV7-9; TRBD2 matches at 11 bases. Trimming removed 0 bases from V and 6 bases from J; junction bases left unmatched: 7. CDR1 SEHNR and CDR2 FQNEAQ come from the germline V gene (reference sequence). There are 17 residues in the CDR3. Here the CDR3 DNA reads TGTGCCAGCAGCTTAGCGGGGACTAGCGGCCTGGGCAATGAGCAGTTCTTC. Translating it yields CASSLAGTSGLGNEQFF.

The rearrangement links TRBV23-1 to TRBJ1-6, with D uncertain. TRBV23-1 is recorded as an ORF, its role being uncertain. V lost 11 bases, J lost 14 bases, and 19 bases lay in between. The CDR3 consists of 12 residues. The CDR3, as DNA: TGCGCCGATCGAACCTCCAGGTTATCCCTCCACTTT. Amino acid sequence: CADRTSRLSLHF.

This clone was recorded only once. This chain joins TRBV5-5 and TRBJ1-6, with 8 bases matching TRBD1. The germline V gene has CDR1 SGHKS and CDR2 YYEKEE (reference sequence). V was pared by 2 bases and J by 5 bases, with 3 bases of the junction left unmatched. The CDR3 is made up of 15 amino acids. The DNA of the CDR3 is TGTGCCAGCAGCTTCATGACAGGGGATAATTCACCCCTCCACTTT. It specifies CASSFMTGDNSPLHF. The full variable domain, with the rest looked up from reference TRBV5-5 and TRBJ1-6, is DAGVTQSPTHLIKTRGQQVTLRCSPISGHKSVSWYQQVLGQGPQFIFQYYEKEERGRGNFPDRFSARQFPNYSSELNVNALLLGDSALYLCASSFMTGDNSPLHFGNGTRLTVT.

The chain combines TRBV3-1 (or the pseudogene TRBV3-2) with TRBJ2-1; 13 bases are a match to TRBD2. This CDR3 region has 16 residues. Trimming at V came to 1 base and at J to 7 bases, leaving 4 bases not matched to a gene. Germline-derived CDR1 and CDR2 are LGHDT and YNNKEL (reference sequence). This chain's CDR3 is CASSQGTSGRVNEQFF. The DNA of the CDR3 is TGTGCCAGCAGCCAAGGTACTAGCGGGAGGGTAAATGAGCAGTTCTTC.

The rearrangement uses TRBV5-1 and TRBJ1-1; 9 nucleotides agree with TRBD1. The CDR3 runs 14 residues. The ends lost 4 bases at V and 1 base at J; junction bases unmatched: 2. Per germline, CDR1 SGHRS and CDR2 YFSETQ. CDR3 in DNA: TGCGCCAGCAGCCAGGACAGGGGGAACACTGAAGCTTTCTTT. It translates to CASSQDRGNTEAFF.

The chain joins TRBV6-5 to TRBJ1-1; no clear D gene. The ends were cut back, 0 bases at V and 4 bases at J, with 15 bases in the middle. Germline loops: CDR1 MNHEY, CDR2 SVGAGI. This CDR3 comprises 16 residues. The DNA for the CDR3 is TGTGCCAGCAGTTACTCCTCAACTGCTTTGTCCACTGAAGCTTTCTTT. It is translated as CASSYSSTALSTEAFF.

The chain combines TRBV18 with TRBJ1-1; TRBD1 matches at 7 bases. The CDR3 is made up of 15 amino acids. Germline lookup yields CDR1 KGHSH and CDR2 LQKENI. V shed 4 bases, J shed 5 bases, and the junction held 10 bases outside the gene matches. CDR3 bases: TGTGCCAGCTCACTCCTCACAGGGGTGGGAACTGAAGCTTTCTTT. Translating gives CASSLLTGVGTEAFF.

This chain connects TRBV28 to TRBJ2-2, with 7 bases fitting TRBD1. The germline V gene encodes CDR1 MDHEN and CDR2 SYDVKM. The length of the CDR3 is 19 residues. Unmatched junction bases numbered 16, after V lost 6 bases and J lost 0 bases. The DNA of the CDR3 is TGTGCCAGCAGGCGATTTCCCTCTACCGGGACAGCGAACACCGGGGAGCTGTTTTTT. The encoded protein is CASRRFPSTGTANTGELFF.

The chain recombines TRBV14 with TRBJ2-1, with 10 bases identical to TRBD2. The CDR3 covers 15 residues. Germline loops: CDR1 SGHDN, CDR2 FVKESK. V lost 5 bases to trimming and J lost 0 bases; unmatched junction nucleotides: 1. CDR3 sequence reads: CASSSSGSSYNEQFF. In DNA form, the CDR3 reads TGTGCCAGCAGCTCTAGCGGGAGCTCCTACAATGAGCAGTTCTTC.

V gene TRBV19 combines with J gene TRBJ1-5; D uncertain. V was shortened by 6 bases and J by 1 base, with 13 bases between the two germline ends. CDR1 LNHDA and CDR2 SQIVND come from the germline V gene (reference sequence). This CDR3 comprises 15 residues. The CDR3: CASREGFRSNQPQHF. The CDR3 DNA sequence: TGTGCCAGTAGAGAGGGCTTCCGAAGCAATCAGCCCCAGCATTTT.

The V gene is TRBV6-2 or TRBV6-3, the J gene TRBJ1-5; tentative D call: TRBD1 (5 bases). CDR3 length: 17 residues. V lost 0 bases to trimming and J lost 6 bases, with 18 bases between them. Germline V CDR1 and CDR2: MNHEY, SVGEGT. The DNA for the CDR3 is TGTGCCAGCAGTTACTCGTTGGGAGGGACTGAAAGTCAGCCCCAGCATTTT. Residues: CASSYSLGGTESQPQHF.

The rearrangement links TRBV6-5 to TRBJ1-4; TRBD1 matches at 9 bases. The CDR3 covers 15 residues. Germline CDR1 and CDR2: MNHEY and SVGAGI. Germline trimming cut 6 bases from V and 7 bases from J; bases unmatched to any gene: 9. The CDR3, as DNA: TGTGCCAGCAGGTTCCCCGGGACAGGGAGTGAAAAACTGTTTTTT. This translates into CASRFPGTGSEKLFF.